This entry features one T cell receptor (beta chain) sequence. The sample is drawn from a study of blood T cell repertoires in COVID-19. On the study more broadly: There were acute and convalescent COVID-19 samples, and they came from the United States, Italy and Spain. The cDNA or gDNA used as material had been derived from T cells, B-cell-depleted T cells, or PBMCs.

Under the authors' procedure: Amplified reference gene primers provided the basis for estimating nucleated cell counts. Assay: immunoSEQ multiplex PCR; the TCRdb copy retains only in-frame clones and omits some. V and J calls and clone size are as listed in that table; D and trimming were resolved from the DNA. Counted here are 50,000 to 70,000 clones, less than 80% occurring once; the ten biggest clones make up 3.5%. The CDR3 runs 12 residues. V lost 2 bases and J 12 bases, leaving 13 bases between the germline ends. Germline V gene sequence: CDR1 LGHDT, CDR2 YNNKEL (reference sequence). This chain connects TRBV3-1 (or the pseudogene TRBV3-2) to TRBJ2-5, with D unclear. The sequenced sample was peripheral blood. The receptor's source is a man between 60 and 75 years old with acute or convalescent COVID-19. In DNA, the CDR3 is TGTGCCAGCAGCCAAAGTTCCTGGCACAAGTACTTC. Translated: CASSQSSWHKYF.